This T cell receptor (beta chain) was sequenced in a study of cytomegalovirus exposure and HLA in healthy donors. CDR1 and CDR2 (germline): SGHNT, YYREEE (reference sequence). The CDR3 runs 16 residues. V shed 7 bases and J shed 4 bases, with 23 bases lying between them. The study ran its PCR with 60 Vbeta and 13 Jbeta primers. Libraries were prepared by immunoSEQ multiplex PCR; TCRdb keeps only in-frame clonotypes and omits some of them. Among 100,000 to 150,000 clones listed, 70% to 90% were seen once. Comment on this clone: The antigen remains unidentified.

The study, taken as a whole, reports: Fewer N-insertions (relative to the approximately 700-donor mean) were reportedly seen in an Asian-associated ancestry cluster in a later analysis. Immune exposure information available was restricted to CMV serostatus. One variant, a missense change in DCLRE1C, was linked in a later analysis to TCR beta V- and J-gene trimming. Looking again later, the authors saw that most CMV-associated TCR beta chains seemed HLA-restricted.

Material: PBMCs. This receptor was identified in a woman aged 40 to 49 in good health and CMV-seropositive. The chain couples TRBV5-4 to TRBJ1-1; D gene unclear. DNA for the CDR3: TGTGCCAGCGCTTACCTCTTTCCCGTGGGGAGCACTGAAGCTTTCTTT. Residues: CASAYLFPVGSTEAFF.